This T cell receptor (beta chain) originates from a study of vaccination and CD4 T cells after COVID-19. This clonotype was seen once. Its specificity is not known. Study-wide findings and caveats: From a median of about 20 to 40, SARS-CoV-2-reactive clonotypes increased, though not significantly.

Treatment reported: roughly ten-day PBMC culture with coronavirus spike peptide pools or control peptides (ViraFEST assay). ViraFEST relied on peptide pools to expand antigen-specific T cells; the TCRs were sequenced afterward. Germline assignment: CDR1 KGHDR and CDR2 SFDVKD. The junction had 11 bases not matched to a gene; V was cut back by 5 bases and J by 2 bases. CDR3 length equals 16 residues. Sequenced with the Oncomine TCR Beta short-read assay was DNA taken from cultured CD4+ T cells. TCRdb ran MiXCR on the PCR reads and lists one entry per CDR3 protein. Counted here are 11,000 or so distinct CDR3 sequences, roughly a third occurring once; the ten biggest clones make up 34%.

The sample in question was CD4+ T cells from blood, cultured in vitro, obtained before SARS-CoV-2 vaccination. This chain links TRBV24-1 with TRBJ2-7; TRBD2 matches 7 bases. This receptor was identified in a human donor who received a COVID-19 vaccine. The CDR3 protein is CATSAHGGDGTYEQYF. The CDR3 bases are TGTGCCACCAGTGCACATGGGGGGGACGGGACCTACGAGCAGTACTTC.